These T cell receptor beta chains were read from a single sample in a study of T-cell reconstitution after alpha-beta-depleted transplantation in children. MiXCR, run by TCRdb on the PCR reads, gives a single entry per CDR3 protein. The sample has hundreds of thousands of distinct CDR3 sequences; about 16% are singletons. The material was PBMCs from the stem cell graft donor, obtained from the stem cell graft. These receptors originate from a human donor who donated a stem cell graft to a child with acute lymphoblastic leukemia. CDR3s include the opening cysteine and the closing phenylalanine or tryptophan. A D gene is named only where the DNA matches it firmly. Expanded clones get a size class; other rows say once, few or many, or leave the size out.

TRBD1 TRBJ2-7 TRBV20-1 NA TGCAGTGCTGCCTATACAGGGGTTTACGAGCAGTACTTC CSAAYTGVYEQYF
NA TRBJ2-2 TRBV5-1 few TGCGCCAGCAGCCAGTCCAGGGGTCGCACCGGGGAGCTGTTTTTT CASSQSRGRTGELFF
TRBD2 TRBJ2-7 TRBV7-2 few TGTGCCAGCAGCTTGCTAGCGGGAGGGCCCCACGAGCAGTACTTC CASSLLAGGPHEQYF
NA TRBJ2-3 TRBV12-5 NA TGTGCTACCTCACCTCCCCCCAAAAGCACAGATACGCAGTATTTT CATSPPPKSTDTQYF
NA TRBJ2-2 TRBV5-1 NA TGCGCCAGCAGCTCTACAGCGGGGAACACCGGGGAGCTGTTTTTT CASSSTAGNTGELFF
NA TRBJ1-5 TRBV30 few TGTGCCTGGAGTGTAGGGCTCCGCAATCAGCCCCAGCATTTT CAWSVGLRNQPQHF
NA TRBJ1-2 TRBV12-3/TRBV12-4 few TGTGCCAGCAGTCGACAGAGGGCCTATGGCTACACCTTC CASSRQRAYGYTF
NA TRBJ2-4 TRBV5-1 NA TGCGCCAGCAGCTTGTACGGTGACGCTACACTCAAAAACATTCAGTACTTC CASSLYGDATLKNIQYF
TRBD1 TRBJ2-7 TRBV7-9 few TGTGCCAGCAGCTTAACAGGGGGCTTCGAGCAGTACTTC CASSLTGGFEQYF
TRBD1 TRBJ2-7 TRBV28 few TGTGCCGCCAGGACAGGGGGCTACGAGCAGTACTTC CAARTGGYEQYF
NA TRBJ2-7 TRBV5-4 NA TGTGCCAGCAGCTTAGCGGGTCTCCCGGGGGAGCAGTACTTC CASSLAGLPGEQYF
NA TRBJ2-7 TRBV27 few TGTGCCAGCAGTTTGAGGGATAACTACGAGCAGTACTTC CASSLRDNYEQYF
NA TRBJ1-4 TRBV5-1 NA TGCGCCAGCAGCTGGAGGGACGTTAATGAAAAACTGTTTTTT CASSWRDVNEKLFF
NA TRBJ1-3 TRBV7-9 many TGTGCCAGCAGCTTAGACTCTGGAAACACCATATATTTT CASSLDSGNTIYF
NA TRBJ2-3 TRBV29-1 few TGCAGCGCCAGGGGGGAGACCACAGATACGCAGTATTTT CSARGETTDTQYF
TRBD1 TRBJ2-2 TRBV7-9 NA TGTGCCAGCAGCCGACCCGGGACAGGCACCGGGGAGCTGTTTTTT CASSRPGTGTGELFF
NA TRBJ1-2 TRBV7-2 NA TGTGCCAGCAGCTTAGGAGGCCCTCTCGCTAACTATGGCTACACCTTC CASSLGGPLANYGYTF
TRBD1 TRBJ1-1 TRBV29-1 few TGCAGCGGGGACAGGGAATGGTCTGAAGCTTTCTTT CSGDREWSEAFF
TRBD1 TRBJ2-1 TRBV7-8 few TGTGCCAGCAGCTTAGCGCTCTCACGGACAGGGCCCTACAATGAGCAGTTCTTC CASSLALSRTGPYNEQFF
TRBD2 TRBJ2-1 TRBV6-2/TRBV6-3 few TGTGCCAGCAGTTCCCCGGCGGGAGTTCGGGCGTCCTACAATGAGCAGTTCTTC CASSSPAGVRASYNEQFF
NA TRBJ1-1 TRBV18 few TGTGCCAGCTCAATAGCCCGTCTGAACACTGAAGCTTTCTTT CASSIARLNTEAFF
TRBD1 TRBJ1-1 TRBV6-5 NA TGTGCCAGCTGCCCCCGGGCAGGGGGTGGCGGCACTGAAGCTTTCTTT CASCPRAGGGGTEAFF
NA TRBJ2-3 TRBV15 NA TGTGCCACCAGCTCAATCCCTTCTTTTCCTCGGGCGTCTGAAGATACGCAGTATTTT CATSSIPSFPRASEDTQYF
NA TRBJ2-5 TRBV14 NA TGTGCCAGCAGCCAAGTATCACCTGAGGGTCCTGCCCAGTACTTC CASSQVSPEGPAQYF
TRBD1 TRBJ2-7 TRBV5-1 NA TGCGCCAGCAGGCGGACAGGGGGCATAGACCAGTACTTC CASRRTGGIDQYF
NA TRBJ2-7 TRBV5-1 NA TGCGCCAGCAGCCCTGCGGCCGGGCGGTCCTACGAGCAGTACTTC CASSPAAGRSYEQYF
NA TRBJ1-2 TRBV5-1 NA TGCGCCAGCAGCTTGGGGGTCAGGACCTATGGCTACACCTTC CASSLGVRTYGYTF
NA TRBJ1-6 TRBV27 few TGTGCCAGCAGTTTGGATGACCCCTATAATTCACCCCTCCACTTT CASSLDDPYNSPLHF
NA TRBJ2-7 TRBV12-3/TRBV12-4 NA TGTGCCAGCAGTTTAGGGCCAGCCGCCCACTACGAGCAGTACTTC CASSLGPAAHYEQYF
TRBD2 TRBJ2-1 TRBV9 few TGTGCCAGCAATCTAGCGGGAGGCTCCTCCGCCTACAATGAGCAGTTCTTC CASNLAGGSSAYNEQFF
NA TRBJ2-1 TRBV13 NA TGTGCCAGCAGCCTCAGGGTAACCAACGATGAGCAGTTCTTC CASSLRVTNDEQFF
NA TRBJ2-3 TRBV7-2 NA TGTGCCAGCAGCTTAGGAGGGGCTAGCCTCACAGATACGCAGTATTTT CASSLGGASLTDTQYF
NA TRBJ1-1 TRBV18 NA TGTGCCAGCTCACCAAAGGGGGATCCGAACACTGAAGCTTTCTTT CASSPKGDPNTEAFF
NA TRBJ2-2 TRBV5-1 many TGCGCCAGCAGCTTAGGTCGAGACACCGGGGAGCTGTTTTTT CASSLGRDTGELFF
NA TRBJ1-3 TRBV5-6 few TGTGCCAGCAGCTCAAGGACGGTGACTGGAAACACCATATATTTT CASSSRTVTGNTIYF
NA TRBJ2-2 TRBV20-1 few TGCAGTGCTAGAGATTGGCAGGGAAGTCGTAGGTCCGGGGAGCTGTTTTTT CSARDWQGSRRSGELFF